The clone carrying this T cell receptor beta chain has just one count. Germline CDR1 LNHDA, CDR2 SQIVND (reference sequence). After removal of 4 bases from V and 6 bases from J, the junction contained 3 bases not matched to a gene. The CDR3 runs to 14 residues. The sample originates from a study of blood T cell repertoires in COVID-19. Whole-study context: Italy, Spain and the United States were the sources of the convalescent and acute COVID-19 samples.

Authors' analysis steps: Researchers report that nucleated cell counts were estimated from reference gene primer amplification. Data came from immunoSEQ multiplex PCR; TCRdb stores just in-frame clones and leaves some out. The V and J calls and clone size are taken from that table; D and trimming were inferred from the DNA. The sample yields fewer than 25,000 clones, 85% to 90% seen once. The chain has TRBV19 and TRBJ1-4, with 9 positions matching TRBD1. Sequencing was done on a sample of peripheral blood. This receptor was obtained from a human donor with active COVID-19. The donor label of this sample is uncertain. CDR3 amino acids: CASSTQGADEKLFF. The CDR3 nucleotides are TGTGCCAGTAGTACACAGGGGGCGGATGAAAAACTGTTTTTT.